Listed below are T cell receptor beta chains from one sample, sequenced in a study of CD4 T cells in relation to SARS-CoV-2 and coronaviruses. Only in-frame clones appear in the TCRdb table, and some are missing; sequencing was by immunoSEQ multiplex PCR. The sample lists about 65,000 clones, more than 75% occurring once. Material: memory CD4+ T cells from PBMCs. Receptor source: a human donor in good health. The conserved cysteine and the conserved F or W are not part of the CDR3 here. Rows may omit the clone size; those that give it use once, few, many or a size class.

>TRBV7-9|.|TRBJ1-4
ASSLGYEKLF
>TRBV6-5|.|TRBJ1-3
ASGMGTSGNTIY
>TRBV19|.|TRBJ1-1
ASSIRQYTEAF
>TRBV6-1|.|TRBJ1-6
ASSEQGVYSPLH
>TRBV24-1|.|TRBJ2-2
ATRGVRGNTGELF
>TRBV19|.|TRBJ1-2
ASTKTRGAGGSPNYGYT
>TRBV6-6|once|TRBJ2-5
ASSSALAGMQETQY
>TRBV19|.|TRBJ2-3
ASRTGSTDTQY
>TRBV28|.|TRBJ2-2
ASRRLAGVGGELF
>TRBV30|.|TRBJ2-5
AWSVGTQETQY
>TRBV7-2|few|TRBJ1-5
ASSLAGFGQPQH
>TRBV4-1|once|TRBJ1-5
ASSRGHVQPQH
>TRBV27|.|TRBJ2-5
ASGLGETQY
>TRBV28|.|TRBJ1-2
ASSSPGGAGGYT
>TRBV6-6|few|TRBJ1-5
ASISPGTGGNQPQH
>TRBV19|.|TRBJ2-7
ASSRTSGGYEQY
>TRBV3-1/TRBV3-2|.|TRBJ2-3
ASSQGTSGRDTQY
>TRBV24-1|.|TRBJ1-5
ATRRTAGGPQH
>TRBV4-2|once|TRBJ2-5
ASSQDVGSGRAGETQY
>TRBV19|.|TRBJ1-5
ASNPQEYSNQPQH
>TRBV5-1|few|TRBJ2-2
ASYRDRVTGELF
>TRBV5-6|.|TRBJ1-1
ASSIPRPGAEAF
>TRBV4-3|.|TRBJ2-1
ASSQEFSSYNEQF
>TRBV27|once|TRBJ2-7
ATSGTLGAYEQY
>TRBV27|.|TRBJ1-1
ASSKTGLNTEAF
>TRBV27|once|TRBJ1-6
ASSLSGRVHSPLH
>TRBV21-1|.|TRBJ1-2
ASSISRDRGLGGYT
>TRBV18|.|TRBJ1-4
ASSPRAVSTNEKLF
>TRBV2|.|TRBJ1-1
ASRSSSGVTEAF
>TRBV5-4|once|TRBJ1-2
ASSWTAGGYT
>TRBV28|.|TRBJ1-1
ASSLRQGAATEAF
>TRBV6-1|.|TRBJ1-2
ASSELRGPGGGYT
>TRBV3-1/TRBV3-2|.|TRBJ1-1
ASSRGRDGNTEAF
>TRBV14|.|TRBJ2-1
ASRRERYDEQF
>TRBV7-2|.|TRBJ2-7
ASSLAVTSAEQY
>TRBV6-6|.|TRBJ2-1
ASRSALGGHNEQF